These 17 T cell receptor beta chains originate from one sample sequenced in a study of OX40 agonist ivuxolimab in advanced cancers. Libraries were prepared through the immunoSEQ multiplex PCR assay. What TCRdb holds here is the immuneACCESS table cut down to in-frame rearrangements. Part of the clones is not present; checked against another copy, under half of the missing clones reflect an unresolved V gene, and the others are unexplained. The sample profile shows 65,000 to 95,000 clones; approximately 81% of them were found once. Together, the top ten hold more than 2% of the sample. The sequences come from CD4+ or CD8+ T cells sorted from blood, collected in a trial of the OX40 agonist ivuxolimab. These receptors were collected from an adult with an advanced solid tumor such as melanoma, head and neck, liver or kidney cancer.

J is TRBJ1-5 and V is TRBV18; no clear D. Germline values: CDR1 KGHSH, CDR2 LQKENI. The V and J ends lost 5 bases and 0 bases respectively, with 23 bases between them. This CDR3 is 19 amino acids long. This CDR3 reads CASSTSFSGVGSSNQPQHF. The CDR3 DNA reads as TGTGCCAGCTCAACAAGCTTCAGCGGGGTCGGAAGTAGCAATCAGCCCCAGCATTTT.

DNA for the CDR3: TGCGCCAGCAGCCAACTACCTAGGGGGGAATACGGCTACACCTTC. Amino acid sequence: CASSQLPRGEYGYTF. The V and J genes are TRBV4-3 and TRBJ1-2, with D possibly TRBD1 on 6 matching bases. The V gene lost 2 bases and the J gene lost 8 bases, with 18 bases spanning the gap. CDR1 and CDR2 from the germline V gene are LGHNA and YSLEER. The CDR3 is 15 amino acids.

The CDR3 DNA follows: TGTGCCAGCAGTTTGGCCCGTAGCTCTGGGGCCAACGTCCTGACTTTC. Translated: CASSLARSSGANVLTF. The rearrangement joins TRBV28 to TRBJ2-6; D gene uncertain. The CDR3 runs to 16 residues. Trimming left V 3 bases short and J 0 bases short, with 9 bases between. Per germline, CDR1 MDHEN and CDR2 SYDVKM. The entire variable domain, with the rest obtained from reference TRBV28 and TRBJ2-6, is as follows: DVKVTQSSRYLVKRTGEKVFLECVQDMDHENMFWYRQDPGLGLRLIYFSYDVKMKEKGDIPEGYSVSREKKERFSLILESASTNQTSMYLCASSLARSSGANVLTFGAGSRLTVL.

The rearrangement uses TRBV27 and TRBJ1-4; 9 positions agree with TRBD1. J gave up 8 bases and V 6 bases, and 4 bases lay outside the gene matches. The CDR3 is 13 amino acids. Germline assignment: CDR1 MNHEY and CDR2 SMNVEV (reference sequence). The CDR3 nucleotides read TGTGCCAGCAGACAGGGGGCTGGAGAAAAACTGTTTTTT. Translated: CASRQGAGEKLFF.

With regard to this clone: The same CDR3 also results from other DNA sequences found in this sample. The chain links TRBV28 to TRBJ2-7; D uncertain. This CDR3 contains 11 residues. Germline CDR1 reads MDHEN; CDR2 reads SYDVKM. V lost 4 bases and J 3 bases, leaving 4 bases between the germline ends. In DNA, the CDR3 is TGTGCCAGCAGTTCACGCTACGAGCAGTACTTC. Translated, it gives CASSSRYEQYF.

The rearrangement uses TRBV15 and TRBJ1-1; 12 bases are a match to TRBD1. Per germline, CDR1 LNHNV and CDR2 YYDKDF (reference sequence). Unmatched junction bases numbered 9, after V lost 5 bases and J lost 5 bases. The CDR3 covers 16 residues. The chain's CDR3 is CATSSRDRGRATEAFF. CDR3 DNA sequence: TGTGCCACCAGCTCCCGGGACAGGGGGCGCGCAACTGAAGCTTTCTTT.

This chain links TRBV28 with TRBJ2-6; D gene uncertain. V lost 4 bases, J lost 3 bases, and 13 bases lay in between. The CDR3 runs 16 residues. CDR1 is MDHEN and CDR2 is SYDVKM in the germline V gene. The CDR3 DNA sequence: TGTGCCAGCAGTTCCAAAATAACAAGTGGGGCCAACGTCCTGACTTTC. Translating it yields CASSSKITSGANVLTF.

The V and J genes are TRBV28 and TRBJ2-5; D is unresolved. CDR1 MDHEN and CDR2 SYDVKM come from the germline V gene. The germline V and J ends were trimmed by 2 bases and 5 bases, with 0 bases remaining between them. This CDR3 contains 10 residues. This CDR3 is CASSLETQYF. In DNA form, the CDR3 reads TGTGCCAGCAGTTTAGAGACCCAGTACTTC.

The chain links TRBV21-1 to TRBJ2-4; whether TRBD1, the table's D call, matches the DNA was not checked. TRBV21-1 is a listed pseudogene. This CDR3 is 17 amino acids long. This chain's CDR3 is CASSPEDRALAKNIQYF. In DNA, the CDR3 is TGTGCCAGCAGCCCTGAGGACAGGGCTCTAGCCAAAAACATTCAGTACTTC.

The count of this clone is one. V usage is TRBV13 and J usage is TRBJ2-7; 9 bases match TRBD1. CDR1 is PRHDT, CDR2 FYEKMQ, per germline (reference sequence). With 5 bases clipped from V and 4 bases from J, the junction kept 6 bases outside the gene matches. This CDR3 is built from 14 residues. CDR3 amino acids: CASSGSDRGYEQYF. In DNA form, the CDR3 reads TGTGCCAGCAGCGGCTCGGACAGGGGATACGAGCAGTACTTC.

The CDR3 protein is CSVMDISGYTF. As DNA, the CDR3 is TGCAGCGTGATGGACATTTCTGGCTACACCTTC. V is TRBV29-1 and J is TRBJ1-2, with TRBD1 as a possible D gene (5 bases). Germline V CDR1 and CDR2: SQVTM, ANQGSEA. The CDR3 runs to 11 residues. Trimming left V 6 bases short and J 7 bases short, with 12 bases between.

The V gene is TRBV7-9, the J gene TRBJ1-2, with D perhaps TRBD1 (5 bases). Germline V gene data show CDR1 as SEHNR and CDR2 as FQNEAQ (reference sequence). The V gene lost 0 bases and the J gene lost 4 bases, with 15 bases spanning the gap. The length of the CDR3 is 16 residues. CDR3 loop: CASSLAQAGQVYGYTF. The CDR3 coding sequence is TGTGCCAGCAGCTTAGCCCAAGCCGGACAAGTCTATGGCTACACCTTC.

The gene calls are TRBV6-5 and TRBJ2-2; 9 bases line up with TRBD1. The CDR3 has 15 residues. Germline CDR1 reads MNHEY; CDR2 reads SVGAGI. V trimming: 2 bases; J trimming: 3 bases; junction bases outside the gene matches: 1. The CDR3 bases are TGTGCCAGCAGTTACGACAGGGGGGACACCGGGGAGCTGTTTTTT. This gives the protein CASSYDRGDTGELFF.

The chain is built from TRBV7-2 and TRBJ2-7, with D hard to call. This CDR3 has 14 amino acids. The germline V and J ends were trimmed by 3 bases and 3 bases, with 12 bases remaining between them. The germline V gene has CDR1 SGHTA and CDR2 FQGNSA. CDR3 sequence: CASSFQLPFYEQYF. The CDR3 DNA reads TGTGCCAGCAGCTTTCAACTACCTTTCTACGAGCAGTACTTC.

The chain's CDR3 is CASSIRIAGDVEQYF. The CDR3 bases are TGTGCCAGTAGTATCCGTATAGCGGGAGACGTTGAGCAGTACTTC. The V call is TRBV19, the J call TRBJ2-7, with 9 bases matching TRBD2. The germline V gene encodes CDR1 LNHDA and CDR2 SQIVND (reference sequence). The trim removed 3 bases at V and 7 bases at J, leaving 10 bases unmatched. This CDR3 has 15 amino acids. The whole variable domain, filled in from reference TRBV19 and TRBJ2-7, reads DGGITQSPKYLFRKEGQNVTLSCEQNLNHDAMYWYRQDPGQGLRLIYYSQIVNDFQKGDIAEGYSVSREKKESFPLTVTSAQKNPTAFYLCASSIRIAGDVEQYFGPGTRLTVT.

This clone was seen only once. The chain is built from TRBV15 and TRBJ1-1; perhaps TRBD1 as D (6 bases). The germline CDR1 and CDR2 sequences are LNHNV and YYDKDF (reference sequence). Trimming left V 0 bases short and J 0 bases short, with 20 bases between. The CDR3 loop spans 19 amino acids. The DNA of the CDR3 is TGTGCCACCAGCAGAGATCCCCCTCAGCGAAGGGGGATGAACACTGAAGCTTTCTTT. Translated, it gives CATSRDPPQRRGMNTEAFF.

This clone occurred once. The chain combines TRBV6-6 with TRBJ2-3; tentative D call: TRBD1 (7 bases). Germline-derived CDR1 and CDR2 are MNHNY and SVGAGI (reference sequence). This CDR3 has 13 residues. V was trimmed by 8 bases and J by 5 bases, leaving 14 bases between them. The CDR3: CASGGGRGDTQYF. Here the CDR3 DNA reads TGTGCCAGCGGAGGGGGCCGAGGAGATACGCAGTATTTT.